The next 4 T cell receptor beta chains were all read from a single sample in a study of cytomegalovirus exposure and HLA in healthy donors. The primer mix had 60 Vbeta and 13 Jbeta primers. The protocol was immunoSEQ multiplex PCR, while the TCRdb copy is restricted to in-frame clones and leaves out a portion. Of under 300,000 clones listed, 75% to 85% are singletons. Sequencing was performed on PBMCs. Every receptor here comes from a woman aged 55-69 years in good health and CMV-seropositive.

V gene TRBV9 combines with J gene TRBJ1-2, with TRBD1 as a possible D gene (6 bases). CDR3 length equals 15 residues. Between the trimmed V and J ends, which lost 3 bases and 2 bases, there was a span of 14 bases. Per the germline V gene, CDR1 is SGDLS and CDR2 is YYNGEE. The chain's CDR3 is CASSGAHRANYGYTF. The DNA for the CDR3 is TGTGCCAGCAGCGGGGCGCACAGGGCCAACTATGGCTACACCTTC.

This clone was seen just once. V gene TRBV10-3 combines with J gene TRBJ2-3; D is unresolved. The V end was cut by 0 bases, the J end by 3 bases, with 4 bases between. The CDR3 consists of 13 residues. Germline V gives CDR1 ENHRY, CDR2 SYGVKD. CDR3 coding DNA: TGTGCCATCAGTGAGTCGGAGACAGATACGCAGTATTTT. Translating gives CAISESETDTQYF.

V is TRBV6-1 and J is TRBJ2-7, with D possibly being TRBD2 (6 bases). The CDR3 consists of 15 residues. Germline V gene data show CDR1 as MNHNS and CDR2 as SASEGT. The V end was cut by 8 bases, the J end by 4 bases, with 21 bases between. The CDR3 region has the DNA TGTGCCAGCTTTGGACTATTCCCCAGCATATACGAGCAGTACTTC. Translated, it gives CASFGLFPSIYEQYF.

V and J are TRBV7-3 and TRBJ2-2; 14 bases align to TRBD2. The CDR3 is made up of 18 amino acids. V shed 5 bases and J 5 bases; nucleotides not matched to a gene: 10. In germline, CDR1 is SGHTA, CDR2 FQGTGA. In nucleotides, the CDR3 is TGTGCCAGCAGCCCCTCGGGGACTAGCGGGAGTGGGACCGGGGAGCTGTTTTTT. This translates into CASSPSGTSGSGTGELFF.